These T cell receptor beta chains were read from a single sample in a study of blood T cell repertoires in COVID-19. Profiling relied on immunoSEQ multiplex PCR, and the TCRdb table lists in-frame clones only, not all of them. The sample has around 80,000 clones, approximately 81% seen once; the top ten hold roughly 4.8%. The sample taken for sequencing was peripheral blood. All receptors come from a woman older than 75 with active or convalescent COVID-19. Both conserved end residues are part of each CDR3. Size tells how often a clone was seen (once, few, many) or the class of an expanded clone, and some rows leave it out.

.	TRBV7-9	CASSLAGDAGETQYF
.	TRBV12-3/TRBV12-4	CASNLGGEETQYF
once	TRBV5-1	CASTQYGGGVTGELFF
.	TRBV28	CASSPEQGGSDEKLFF
.	TRBV7-3	CASSAEVRAGRTDYEQFF
.	TRBV10-2	CASSERGGTAAEGQPQHF
.	TRBV25-1	CASSGGTINNSPLHF
.	TRBV2	CASSGGDLRGNTIYF
.	TRBV5-6	CASTREAGGGETQYF
.	TRBV5-1	CASSLGQGALNEQFF
.	TRBV29-1	CSVEWAPSTDTQYF
.	TRBV5-3	CARSLRGWGWEGNEQFF
.	TRBV7-9	CASIRLAGGGETQYF
few	TRBV19	CASSNVGRGLSSFF
.	TRBV4-3	CVGPGGYTGELFF
once	TRBV4-1	CASREQVLYPSAIYF
.	TRBV6-2/TRBV6-3	CASSYAYNYGYTF
.	TRBV7-2	CASSVQGTSTDTQYF
.	TRBV5-1	CASSLGQTSGANVLTF
.	TRBV4-3	CASSQGIVWQGGYNEQFF
.	TRBV30	CAWSEGNQPQHF
once	TRBV5-4	CASSLGGGLNTDTQYF
.	TRBV4-1	CASSQDAGYSNQPQHF
.	TRBV27	CARAQITYEQYF
.	TRBV7-9	CASSLSAAQYNEQFF
.	TRBV3-1/TRBV3-2	CASSHRDRPRNTIYF
.	TRBV7-9	CASTHLLQGAAQPQHF
once	TRBV7-2	CASTQSRLATDTQYF
.	TRBV4-1	CASSQGAGTSGSGEQFF
.	TRBV5-1	CASSFSAETQYF
.	TRBV6-5	CASSYLGTGVDEQFF
few	TRBV5-4	CASSWQGGEDTQYF
.	TRBV28	CASSGPGQGAVGYTF
.	TRBV5-6	CASSLFGQANNSPLHF
.	TRBV27	CASSSSGLAGGTYEQYF
.	TRBV24-1	CATSDAGLAGGTDTQYF
.	TRBV5-1	CASGERTGGDEQYF
.	TRBV7-8	CASSIGPQTSRNEQFF
.	TRBV5-1	CASSFSGGRLNEKLFF
.	TRBV3-1/TRBV3-2	CASSQRGPDEQYF
.	TRBV30	CAWSETINSPLHF
.	TRBV7-9	CASSFSRDRAYGYTF
.	TRBV12-3/TRBV12-4	CASSFFSQPQHF
.	TRBV5-1	CASSLTRRTGDEAFF
.	TRBV7-2	CASSLEGLATYEQYF
.	TRBV5-1	CASSLSSQETQYF
.	TRBV3-1/TRBV3-2	CASSQAGGSPLHF
.	TRBV7-9	CASSPGGGAKETQYF
few	TRBV5-8	CASRPTGGAFTGELFF
.	TRBV7-3	CASSISSGGYEQYF